This passage covers 22 T cell receptor beta chains from one sample sequenced in a study of post-analysis software for immune sequencing data. Built from TCR beta cDNA, the libraries had unique molecular identifiers in them. TCRdb re-called the PCR reads through MiXCR, storing one row per CDR3 protein. The sample has a few hundred thousand distinct CDR3 sequences; less than 40% are singletons. These receptors have no known antigen. General study findings and limits: About five TRBV segments were more frequent in patients than controls; TRBV5-6, TRBV5-1 and TRBV20-1 belonged to this group.

Sequences were obtained from blood. All receptors come from a girl aged 5 to 17 with multiple sclerosis.

In its sample, this clonotype was seen a few times. A read error may be the cause here, since a much bigger clone is one base away. The chain employs TRBV29-1 and TRBJ2-3; D is uncertain. The V end was cut by 4 bases, the J end by 2 bases, with 10 bases between. Germline-derived CDR1 and CDR2 are SQVTM and ANQGSEA. The CDR3 has 13 residues. CDR3 amino acids: CSVAGPITDTQYF. As DNA, the CDR3 is TGCAGCGTTGCCGGACCAATCACAGATACGCAGTATTTT.

This clonotype came up a few times. The rearrangement uses TRBV6-6 and TRBJ2-4; D unresolved. The J call may not be correct, given that the DNA end is closer to TRBJ2-7. Germline CDR1 is MNHNY and CDR2 is SVGAGI (reference sequence). The CDR3 runs to 13 residues. The CDR3 nucleotides are TGTGCCAGCAGTTACACTGGCTCCTACGAGCAGTACTTC. Encoded protein: CASSYTGSYEQYF.

This clonotype was detected many times. This chain joins TRBV28 and TRBJ1-1; possibly TRBD1 for D (6 bases). This CDR3 has 19 amino acids. The V end lost 1 base, the J end lost 0 bases, and 21 bases lay between the germline ends. Germline V lookup: CDR1 MDHEN, CDR2 SYDVKM. The CDR3 DNA reads TGTGCCAGCAGTTTATTAGCCATGTGGGGGCAACACATGAACACTGAAGCTTTCTTT. It translates to CASSLLAMWGQHMNTEAFF.

This clonotype was seen a handful of times. A read error may produce the germline difference seen at one junction end. This chain uses TRBV5-1 with TRBJ2-6, with D possibly being TRBD1 or TRBD2 (7 bases each). The V gene's germline CDR1 is SGHRS and CDR2 YFSETQ. The CDR3 extends over 18 amino acids. CDR3 sequence reads: CASSLQQGGGSGANVRTF. CDR3 DNA sequence: TGCGCCAGCAGCTTACAACAGGGAGGGGGCTCTGGGGCCAACGTCCGGACTTTC.

This clonotype was recorded many times. The CDR3 sequence: CATSESRQGGYGYTF. The CDR3, as DNA: TGTGCCACCAGTGAATCCCGACAGGGTGGCTATGGCTACACCTTC. The chain has TRBV24-1 and TRBJ1-2; the match to TRBD1 covers 7 bases. CDR1 is KGHDR, CDR2 SFDVKD, per germline. V shed 4 bases, J shed 4 bases, and the junction held 8 bases outside the gene matches. The CDR3 runs to 15 residues.

This clonotype was detected many times. The chain has TRBV11-1 and TRBJ2-7; TRBD2 matches at 12 bases. The V segment lost 5 bases and the J segment 3 bases; nucleotides outside the gene matches: 5. From germline, CDR1 is SGHAT and CDR2 FQDESV (reference sequence). CDR3 length: 15 residues. The CDR3 sequence: CASSPRLAGVYEQYF. Written as DNA, the CDR3 is TGTGCCAGCAGCCCGCGACTAGCGGGAGTCTACGAGCAGTACTTC.

V gene TRBV3-1 combines with J gene TRBJ1-5; a weak D match, TRBD1 (5 bases). From germline, CDR1 is LGHDT and CDR2 YNNKEL (reference sequence). V was shortened by 1 base and J by 5 bases, with 9 bases between the two germline ends. This CDR3 is 14 amino acids long. CDR3 sequence reads: CASSQGQGYQPQHF. The CDR3 region has the DNA TGTGCCAGCAGCCAAGGCCAGGGCTATCAGCCCCAGCATTTT. Based on the CDR3 plus reference TRBV3-1 and TRBJ1-5, the full variable domain is DTAVSQTPKYLVTQMGNDKSIKCEQNLGHDTMYWYKQDSKKFLKIMFSYNNKELIINETVPNRFSPKSPDKAHLNLHINSLELGDSAVYFCASSQGQGYQPQHFGDGTRLSIL.

V gene TRBV18 combines with J gene TRBJ1-1; D gene unclear. V was cut by 3 bases and J by 1 base, with 6 bases left in between. The germline gives CDR1 KGHSH, CDR2 LQKENI. The CDR3 runs to 13 residues. In DNA, the CDR3 is TGTGCCAGCTCACCCTGGGGGAACACTGAAGCTTTCTTT. Translated: CASSPWGNTEAFF.

Points on this clonotype: The junction departs from germline at one end; a sequencing error may be responsible. The V and J genes are TRBV6-5 and TRBJ2-1; 10 bases are a match to TRBD2. This CDR3 is 19 amino acids long. Germline V gene data show CDR1 as MNHEY and CDR2 as SVGAGI. CDR3 protein: CASSYRGLAGVSSYNGQFF. The CDR3 DNA sequence: TGTGCCAGCAGTTACCGCGGGCTAGCGGGAGTTAGCTCCTACAATGGGCAGTTCTTC.

This clonotype has more than one count but fewer than ten. CDR3 loop: CSAQGPYGYTF. The CDR3 DNA reads as TGCAGTGCACAGGGCCCCTATGGCTACACCTTC. The chain has TRBV20-1 and TRBJ1-2; weak D call: TRBD1 (6 bases). This CDR3 has 11 amino acids. Germline V gives CDR1 DFQATT, CDR2 SNEGSKA (reference sequence). V was clipped by 6 bases and J by 4 bases, with 9 bases between them.

For this clonotype: This may be a read error, as it is one base from a much larger clone. The CDR3 does not close with the conserved phenylalanine or tryptophan, likely indicating a read error. The rearrangement joins TRBV5-1 to TRBJ2-3, with a tentative D call TRBD2 (7 bases). The CDR3 length is 16 residues. Germline V gene sequence: CDR1 SGHRS, CDR2 YFSETQ. The ends were cut back, 1 base at V and 0 bases at J, with 12 bases in the middle. In nucleotides, the CDR3 is TGCGCCAGCAGCTTGAAACGCGGGGGCAGCACAGATACGCAGTATGTT. Translating it yields CASSLKRGGSTDTQYV.

In its sample, this clonotype was seen many times. The chain recombines TRBV28 with TRBJ2-3, with D possibly matching TRBD1 (6 bases). Trimming left V 4 bases short and J 0 bases short, with 11 bases between. The CDR3 runs 15 residues. Germline CDR1 and CDR2: MDHEN and SYDVKM. The CDR3: CASSSLDRSTDTQYF. CDR3 coding DNA: TGTGCCAGCAGTTCGTTAGACAGGAGCACAGATACGCAGTATTTT.

Comments on this clonotype: This sequence may be a read error, since a much larger clone differs from it by one base. The chain recombines TRBV19 with TRBJ2-1; 8 bases line up with TRBD1. The length of the CDR3 is 17 residues. Germline V CDR1 and CDR2: LNHDA, SQIVND (reference sequence). In DNA, the CDR3 is TGTGCCAGTAGTGACCCAGGGGGCGTCCGCTCCTGCAATGAGCAGTTCTTC. It specifies CASSDPGGVRSCNEQFF.

There are many counts of this clonotype. This chain uses TRBV5-1 with TRBJ1-2; tentative D call: TRBD1 (5 bases). V lost 0 bases and J lost 4, with 10 bases in between. Germline loops: CDR1 SGHRS, CDR2 YFSETQ. The CDR3 contains 14 residues. The CDR3 here is CASSLVTGPYGYTF. CDR3 in DNA: TGCGCCAGCAGCTTGGTTACAGGACCCTATGGCTACACCTTC.

In this sample, this clonotype turned up many times. CDR3 sequence reads: CASSQAWGSTEAFF. CDR3 DNA sequence: TGCGCCAGCAGCCAAGCATGGGGGAGCACTGAAGCTTTCTTT. The V call is TRBV4-1, the J call TRBJ1-1; D is perhaps TRBD1 (5 bases). This CDR3 contains 14 residues. Trimming removed 1 base from V and 4 bases from J, with 10 bases in between. The germline V gene encodes CDR1 MGHRA and CDR2 YSYEKL.

This clonotype was seen repeatedly, ten times or more. The gene calls are TRBV16 and TRBJ2-1; D not certain. Germline lookup yields CDR1 KGHSY and CDR2 FQNENV. The CDR3 runs to 14 residues. Trimming cost V 7 bases and J 0 bases, with 10 bases left between them. The CDR3, as DNA: TGTGCCAGCATGCGAGGTAGCTCCTACAATGAGCAGTTCTTC. It specifies CASMRGSSYNEQFF. Full variable domain (missing parts from reference TRBV16 and TRBJ2-1): GEEVAQTPKHLVRGEGQKAKLYCAPIKGHSYVFWYQQVLKNEFKFLISFQNENVFDETGMPKERFSAKCLPNSPCSLEIQATKLEDSAVYFCASMRGSSYNEQFFGPGTRLTVL.

This sequence joins TRBV12-3 or TRBV12-4 and TRBJ2-3; D is possibly TRBD1 or TRBD2 (5 bases each). The CDR3 consists of 16 residues. Deletions cut 4 bases from V and 15 bases from J, with 29 bases between. The CDR3 DNA follows: TGTGCCAGCAGTTGGGTGGGACCGGTGACAGCAGATGTGGAATATTTT. The encoded protein is CASSWVGPVTADVEYF.

In its sample, this clonotype was seen a few times. This rearrangement joins TRBV7-2 to TRBJ2-2, with D possibly being TRBD1 (5 bases). Germline-derived CDR1 and CDR2 are SGHTA and FQGNSA. This CDR3 has 14 residues. V lost 1 base, J lost 5 bases, and 8 bases lay in between. The CDR3 DNA is TGTGCCAGCAGCTTAGAGGGGTGGACCGGGGAGCTGTTTTTT. It is translated as CASSLEGWTGELFF.

The chain is built from TRBV4-1 and TRBJ1-1, with D possibly being TRBD1 (6 bases). Germline values: CDR1 MGHRA, CDR2 YSYEKL. Trimming removed 4 bases at V and 1 base at J, with 16 bases between. This CDR3 is 16 amino acids long. CDR3 DNA: TGCGCCAGCAGCCTTACTAGGGGGGGTCGGAACACTGAAGCTTTCTTT. Amino acids: CASSLTRGGRNTEAFF.

This clonotype was seen ten or more times. The chain uses TRBV18 and TRBJ2-3; 9 bases align to TRBD2. The V and J ends lost 0 bases and 8 bases, in that order; junction bases with no gene match: 6. Germline V lookup: CDR1 KGHSH, CDR2 LQKENI. The CDR3 is made up of 15 amino acids. CDR3 loop: CASSPPSSGALTQYF. DNA of the CDR3: TGTGCCAGCTCACCACCGTCTAGCGGGGCTCTTACGCAGTATTTT.

This clonotype was seen at least ten times. V usage is TRBV7-2 and J usage is TRBJ1-2; a weak D match, TRBD1 (5 bases). V was pared by 2 bases and J by 4 bases, with 14 bases between. This CDR3 spans 15 amino acids. From germline, CDR1 is SGHTA and CDR2 FQGNSA. The CDR3 DNA reads TGTGCCAGCAGCTTAAGCAGGGAGGCGTCCTATGGCTACACCTTC. This sequence encodes CASSLSREASYGYTF.

The chain joins TRBV13 to TRBJ2-5, with D unclear. Germline V gene data show CDR1 as PRHDT and CDR2 as FYEKMQ (reference sequence). The germline V and J ends were trimmed by 2 bases and 2 bases, with 6 bases remaining between them. This CDR3 region has 13 residues. CDR3 in amino acids: CASSLFVQETQYF. DNA for the CDR3: TGTGCCAGCAGCTTATTCGTTCAAGAGACCCAGTACTTC.